The rows below give T cell receptor beta chains drawn from one sample of a study of graft-versus-host responses after intestinal transplantation. This table comes from immunoSEQ multiplex PCR, and its TCRdb copy is limited to in-frame clones, with some not included. This table has roughly 96,000 clones, roughly 91% appearing once. No antigen is known for these receptors. The sample was unstimulated CD8+ T cells sorted from spleen or lymph node cells, taken before intestinal transplant. Every receptor here comes from a human donor who received an intestinal transplant. Each CDR3 is given with its conserved first and last residue. A D gene is named only where the DNA matches it firmly. Not all rows give a size; the values are once, few, many and, for expanded clones, a class.

>TRBD1|once|TRBV13|15|TRBJ2-1
CASSGRQGIYNEQFF
TGTGCCAGCAGCGGAAGACAGGGAATTTACAATGAGCAGTTCTTC
>TRBD1|-|TRBV19|17|TRBJ1-5
CASSIDLTGGLLMPQHF
TGTGCCAGTAGTATAGATCTCACAGGGGGCCTCTTAATGCCCCAGCATTTT
>TRBD2|-|TRBV6-5|16|TRBJ2-5
CASSYSLAGHQETQYF
TGTGCCAGCAGTTACTCTCTAGCGGGGCACCAAGAGACCCAGTACTTC
>-|-|TRBV9|15|TRBJ2-3
CASSIRVDSTDTQYF
TGTGCCAGCAGCATCCGGGTCGATAGCACAGATACGCAGTATTTT
>-|-|TRBV7-6|13|TRBJ1-6
CASSVEGNSPLHF
TGTGCCAGCTCGGTTGAGGGTAATTCACCCCTCCACTTT
>-|-|TRBV19|13|TRBJ2-1
CASRSTARGEQFF
TGTGCCAGTAGGTCGACAGCAAGGGGAGAGCAGTTCTTC
>-|-|TRBV25-1|15|TRBJ2-2
CASSRGTGNTGELFF
TGTGCCAGCAGTAGGGGGACGGGGAACACCGGGGAGCTGTTTTTT
>TRBD1|-|TRBV10-3|14|TRBJ1-2
CAISEPETGIGYTF
TGTGCCATCAGTGAGCCCGAGACAGGGATCGGCTACACCTTC
>-|once|TRBV6-4|15|TRBJ2-3
CASSRGSGSTDTQYF
TGTGCCAGCAGTCGCGGTAGCGGAAGCACAGATACGCAGTATTTT
>-|-|TRBV4-1|15|TRBJ2-7
CASSQDRTGSYEQYF
TGCGCCAGCAGCCAAGATCGGACTGGCTCCTACGAGCAGTACTTC
>TRBD2|-|TRBV5-4|18|TRBJ2-7
CASSLNSPGGGAVYEQYF
TGTGCCAGCAGCTTGAATTCCCCTGGCGGGGGGGCCGTCTACGAGCAGTACTTC
>TRBD2|-|TRBV9|16|TRBJ2-5
CASSVGLAGRQETQYF
TGTGCCAGCAGCGTAGGACTAGCGGGGCGCCAAGAGACCCAGTACTTC
>-|-|TRBV23-1|13|TRBJ2-7
CASSQTGAYEQYF
TGCGCCAGCAGTCAGACGGGGGCCTACGAGCAGTACTTC
>TRBD2|-|TRBV13|18|TRBJ2-3
CASSPGLAGVFGTDTQYF
TGTGCCAGCAGCCCCGGACTAGCGGGAGTTTTCGGCACAGATACGCAGTATTTT
>-|-|TRBV13|16|TRBJ2-7
CASSGQIGATSYEQYF
TGTGCCAGCAGCGGACAAATAGGGGCTACCTCCTACGAGCAGTACTTC
>TRBD2|-|TRBV5-4|16|TRBJ2-1
CASSWFGGGMMNEQFF
TGTGCCAGCAGCTGGTTTGGCGGGGGTATGATGAATGAGCAGTTCTTC
>-|-|TRBV11-2|18|TRBJ2-6
CASRVGRGRVKGANVLTF
TGTGCCAGCAGGGTCGGGAGGGGGCGCGTAAAGGGGGCCAACGTCCTGACTTTC
>-|once|TRBV7-2|14|TRBJ2-7
CAIEAPEKRYEQYF
TGTGCCATCGAGGCCCCAGAGAAACGCTACGAGCAGTACTTC
>TRBD2|-|TRBV10-1|16|TRBJ2-7
CASSESATSATYEQYF
TGCGCCAGCAGTGAGTCGGCGACTAGCGCAACCTACGAGCAGTACTTC
>TRBD1|-|TRBV10-2|15|TRBJ2-7
CASSDGTGGPYEQYF
TGCGCCAGCAGTGACGGGACAGGGGGTCCCTACGAGCAGTACTTC
>-|once|TRBV7-9|16|TRBJ1-1
CASRRQPPSQDTEAFF
TGTGCCAGCAGGCGACAGCCACCTTCGCAGGACACTGAAGCTTTCTTT
>TRBD2|-|TRBV6-1|14|TRBJ2-7
CASSEEAGAREQYF
TGTGCCAGCAGTGAGGAAGCGGGAGCGCGGGAGCAGTACTTC
>TRBD1|-|TRBV6-1|14|TRBJ2-7
CASSEGQGAYEQYF
TGTGCCAGCAGTGAGGGACAGGGGGCCTACGAGCAGTACTTC
>-|once|TRBV30|15|TRBJ2-7
CAWSVRTGSWGEQYF
TGTGCCTGGAGTGTACGTACAGGGAGTTGGGGCGAGCAGTACTTC
>-|-|TRBV27|13|TRBJ2-1
CASSLRGSHEQFF
TGTGCCAGCAGTTTACGGGGGTCCCATGAGCAGTTCTTC
>TRBD1|-|TRBV4-1|15|TRBJ2-7
CASSPYGQDSYEQYF
TGCGCCAGCAGCCCCTATGGACAGGACTCCTACGAGCAGTACTTC
>-|few|TRBV6-1|14|TRBJ2-7
CASSDWGLSYEQYF
TGTGCCAGCAGTGACTGGGGACTCTCCTACGAGCAGTACTTC
>-|-|TRBV4-2|15|TRBJ2-7
CASSQETGNSYEQYF
TGTGCCAGCAGCCAAGAAACAGGGAACTCCTACGAGCAGTACTTC
>-|-|TRBV7-9|13|TRBJ1-5
CASSPGWNQPQHF
TGTGCCAGCAGCCCCGGGTGGAATCAGCCCCAGCATTTT
>-|-|TRBV19|15|TRBJ1-5
CASSISGVGNQPQHF
TGTGCCAGTAGTATCTCGGGGGTCGGCAATCAGCCCCAGCATTTT
>-|-|TRBV27|14|TRBJ1-5
CASSLSRPNQPQHF
TGTGCCAGCAGTTTATCGAGGCCTAATCAGCCCCAGCATTTT
>-|-|TRBV6-5|12|TRBJ2-7
CASSEAGREQYF
TGTGCCAGCAGTGAAGCAGGCCGCGAGCAGTACTTC
>TRBD1|-|TRBV29-1|15|TRBJ1-2
CSGFGGTGQGDGYTF
TGCAGCGGCTTTGGTGGGACAGGCCAAGGGGATGGCTACACCTTC
>-|-|TRBV27|14|TRBJ1-2
CASSPGGGNYGYTF
TGTGCCAGCAGTCCCGGTGGAGGTAACTATGGCTACACCTTC
>TRBD1|-|TRBV27|16|TRBJ1-1
CASSYRDRGSITEAFF
TGTGCCAGCAGTTACCGGGACAGGGGCTCCATCACTGAAGCTTTCTTT
>TRBD2|-|TRBV29-1|14|TRBJ2-1
CSVEGLAVGNEQFF
TGCAGCGTGGAGGGACTAGCGGTTGGCAATGAGCAGTTCTTC
>-|-|TRBV30|13|TRBJ2-5
CASLGDGGKTQYF
TGTGCCTCCCTCGGGGACGGGGGTAAGACCCAGTACTTC
>-|-|TRBV10-2|14|TRBJ2-1
CASKGQGNFNEQFF
TGCGCCAGCAAGGGACAAGGCAACTTTAATGAGCAGTTCTTC
>-|-|TRBV27|14|TRBJ2-5
CASSRQGLQETQYF
TGTGCCAGCAGCCGGCAGGGGCTCCAAGAGACCCAGTACTTC
>-|-|TRBV6-5|15|TRBJ1-2
CASSDSGPRDYGYTF
TGTGCCAGCAGTGACTCCGGGCCGAGGGACTATGGCTACACCTTC
>-|-|TRBV11-3|13|TRBJ2-1
CASSVREDNEQFF
TGTGCCAGCAGCGTCCGGGAAGACAATGAGCAGTTCTTC
>-|-|TRBV19|15|TRBJ1-4
CASSIRRAANEKLFF
TGTGCCAGTAGTATACGCAGGGCGGCTAATGAAAAACTGTTTTTT
>-|-|TRBV6-6|14|TRBJ1-1
CASSYSGGLTEAFF
TGTGCCAGCAGTTACTCAGGAGGGCTCACTGAAGCTTTCTTT
>TRBD1|-|TRBV28|15|TRBJ1-1
CASSLYRGGGTEAFF
TGTGCCAGCAGTTTATACAGGGGAGGAGGGACTGAAGCTTTCTTT
>TRBD1|once|TRBV4-3|18|TRBJ1-2
CASSHGTGTGVFSYGYTF
TGCGCCAGCAGCCACGGGACCGGGACAGGGGTTTTTTCGTATGGCTACACCTTC
>-|-|TRBV5-1|17|TRBJ2-3
CASSFSGVSELPDTQYF
TGCGCCAGCAGCTTTTCAGGGGTGTCAGAGTTACCAGATACGCAGTATTTT
>TRBD1|-|TRBV28|16|TRBJ1-1
CASSPGTGGQNTEAFF
TGTGCCAGCAGCCCCGGGACAGGGGGCCAGAACACTGAAGCTTTCTTT
>TRBD2|-|TRBV6-5|16|TRBJ2-1
CASSYGLAGAYNEQFF
TGTGCCAGCAGTTACGGGCTAGCGGGGGCGTACAATGAGCAGTTCTTC
>-|-|TRBV2|12|TRBJ1-2
CASIRQDYGYTF
TGTGCCAGCATTAGGCAGGACTATGGCTACACCTTC
>-|-|TRBV12-5|17|TRBJ1-1
CASGYPPRGGKDTEAFF
TGTGCTAGTGGTTATCCCCCTCGCGGGGGAAAGGACACTGAAGCTTTCTTT
>-|once|TRBV7-9|14|TRBJ2-7
CASSPNGAFYEQYF
TGTGCCAGCAGCCCCAATGGGGCATTCTACGAGCAGTACTTC
>-|-|TRBV29-1|15|TRBJ1-1
CSVLPAAGARTEAFF
TGCAGCGTCCTCCCGGCGGCGGGCGCGAGGACTGAAGCTTTCTTT